This T cell receptor beta chain was identified during a study of CD8 T cells in ankylosing spondylitis. Study-wide findings and caveats: Typical of ankylosing spondylitis blood, it appeared, was a TCR beta motif of several highly homologous variants. The study looked at matched synovial fluid samples from ankylosing spondylitis patients. Disease-linked clones were reported to be significantly enriched there. Clones linked to the disease showed a CD8+ phenotype. They occurred at relatively low frequencies in peripheral blood.

There are 13 residues in the CDR3. V was clipped by 0 bases and J by 2 bases, with 5 bases between them. Germline V CDR1 and CDR2: ENHRY, SYGVKD. By quantitative 5'-RACE with molecular barcodes, the TCR beta libraries were made. Using its own MiXCR run on the 5' RACE reads, TCRdb lists one record per CDR3 protein. Here the sample spans a few hundred thousand distinct CDR3 sequences, roughly 25% being singletons. This clonotype was detected many times. As yet, its antigen is unknown. Sequencing was carried out using blood, either unsorted or a sorted T cell fraction (not recorded which). V usage is TRBV10-3 and J usage is TRBJ2-7; the D is unclear. This clonotype was obtained from a male donor with ankylosing spondylitis or in good health (not recorded which). Here the CDR3 reads CAISESGAYEQYF. CDR3 DNA sequence: TGTGCCATCAGTGAGTCTGGGGCCTACGAGCAGTACTTC.